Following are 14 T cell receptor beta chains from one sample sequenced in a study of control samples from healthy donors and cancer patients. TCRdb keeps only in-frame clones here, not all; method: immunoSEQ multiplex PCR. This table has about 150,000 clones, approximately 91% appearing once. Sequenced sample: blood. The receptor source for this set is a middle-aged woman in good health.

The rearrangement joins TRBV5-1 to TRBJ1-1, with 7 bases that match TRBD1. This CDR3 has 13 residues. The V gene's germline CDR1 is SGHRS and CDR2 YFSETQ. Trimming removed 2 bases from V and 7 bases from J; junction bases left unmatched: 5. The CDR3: CASSFTGEGEAFF. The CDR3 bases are TGCGCCAGCAGCTTTACAGGGGAGGGTGAAGCTTTCTTT.

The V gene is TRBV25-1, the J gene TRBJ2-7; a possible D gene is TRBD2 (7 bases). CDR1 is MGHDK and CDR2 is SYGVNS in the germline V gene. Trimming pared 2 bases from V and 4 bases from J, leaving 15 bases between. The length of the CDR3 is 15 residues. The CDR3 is CASSEGGGAHYEQYF. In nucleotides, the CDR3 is TGTGCCAGCAGTGAAGGAGGGGGGGCCCATTACGAGCAGTACTTC.

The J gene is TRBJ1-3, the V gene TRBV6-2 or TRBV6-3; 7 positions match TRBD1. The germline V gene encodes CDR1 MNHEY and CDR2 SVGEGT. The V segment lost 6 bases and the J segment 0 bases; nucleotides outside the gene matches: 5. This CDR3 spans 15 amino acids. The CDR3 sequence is CASSPGTASGNTIYF. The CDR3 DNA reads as TGTGCCAGCAGCCCCGGGACAGCCTCTGGAAACACCATATATTTT.

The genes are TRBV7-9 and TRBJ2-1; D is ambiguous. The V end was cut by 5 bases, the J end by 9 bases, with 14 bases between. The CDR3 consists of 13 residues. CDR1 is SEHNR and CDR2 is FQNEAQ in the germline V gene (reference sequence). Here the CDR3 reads CASSLGVEFEQFF. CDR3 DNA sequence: TGTGCCAGCAGCCTTGGGGTGGAGTTTGAGCAGTTCTTC.

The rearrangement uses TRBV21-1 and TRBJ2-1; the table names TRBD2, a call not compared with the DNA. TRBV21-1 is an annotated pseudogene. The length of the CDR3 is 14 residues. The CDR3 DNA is TGTGCCAGCAGCAAAGATCGAGCGCCCAGTGAGCAGTTCTTC. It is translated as CASSKDRAPSEQFF.

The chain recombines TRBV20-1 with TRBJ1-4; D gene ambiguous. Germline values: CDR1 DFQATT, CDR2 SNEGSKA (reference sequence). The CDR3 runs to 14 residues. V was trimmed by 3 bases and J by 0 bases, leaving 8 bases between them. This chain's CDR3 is CSASGSATNEKLFF. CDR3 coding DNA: TGCAGTGCTAGTGGCAGCGCAACTAATGAAAAACTGTTTTTT.

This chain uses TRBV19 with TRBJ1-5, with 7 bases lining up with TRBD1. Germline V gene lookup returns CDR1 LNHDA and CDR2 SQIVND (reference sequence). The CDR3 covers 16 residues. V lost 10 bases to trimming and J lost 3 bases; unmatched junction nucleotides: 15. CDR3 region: CAKQGQDLRINQPQHF. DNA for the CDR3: TGTGCCAAACAAGGACAGGACCTTCGGATCAATCAGCCCCAGCATTTT. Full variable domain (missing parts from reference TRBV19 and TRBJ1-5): DGGITQSPKYLFRKEGQNVTLSCEQNLNHDAMYWYRQDPGQGLRLIYYSQIVNDFQKGDIAEGYSVSREKKESFPLTVTSAQKNPTAFYLCAKQGQDLRINQPQHFGDGTRLSIL.

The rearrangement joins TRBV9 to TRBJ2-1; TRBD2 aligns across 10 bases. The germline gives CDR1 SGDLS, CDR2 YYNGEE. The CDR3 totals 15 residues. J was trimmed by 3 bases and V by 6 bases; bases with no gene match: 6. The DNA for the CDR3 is TGTGCCAGCACCCCCGGGACTAGCGTCTACAATGAGCAGTTCTTC. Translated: CASTPGTSVYNEQFF.

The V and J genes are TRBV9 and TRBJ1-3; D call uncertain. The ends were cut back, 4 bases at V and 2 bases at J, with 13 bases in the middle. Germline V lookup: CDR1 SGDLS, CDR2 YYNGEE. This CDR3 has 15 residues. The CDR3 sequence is CASSPIEGTGNTIYF. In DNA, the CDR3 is TGTGCCAGCAGCCCGATTGAGGGCACTGGAAACACCATATATTTT.

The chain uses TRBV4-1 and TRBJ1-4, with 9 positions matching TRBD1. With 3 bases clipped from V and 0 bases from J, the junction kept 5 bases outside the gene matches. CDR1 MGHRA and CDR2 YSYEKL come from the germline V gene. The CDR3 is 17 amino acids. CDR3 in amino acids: CASSQAGQGATNEKLFF. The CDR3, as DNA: TGCGCCAGCAGCCAGGCGGGACAGGGTGCAACTAATGAAAAACTGTTTTTT.

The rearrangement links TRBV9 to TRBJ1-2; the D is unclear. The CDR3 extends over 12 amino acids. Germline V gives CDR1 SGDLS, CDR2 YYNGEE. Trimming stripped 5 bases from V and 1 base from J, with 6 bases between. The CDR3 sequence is CASRDNNYGYTF. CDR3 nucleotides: TGTGCCAGCAGGGATAATAACTATGGCTACACCTTC.

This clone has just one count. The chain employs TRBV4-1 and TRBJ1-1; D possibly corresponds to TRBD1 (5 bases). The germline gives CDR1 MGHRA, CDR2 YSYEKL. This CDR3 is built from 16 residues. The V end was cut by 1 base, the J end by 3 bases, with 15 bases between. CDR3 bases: TGCGCCAGCAGCCAAGGCCCAGGGACGGGGGACACTGAAGCTTTCTTT. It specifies CASSQGPGTGDTEAFF.

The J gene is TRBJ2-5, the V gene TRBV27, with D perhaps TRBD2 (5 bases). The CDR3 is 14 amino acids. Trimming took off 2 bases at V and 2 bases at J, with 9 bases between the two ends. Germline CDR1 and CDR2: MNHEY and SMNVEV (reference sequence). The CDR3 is CASSLGWEQETQYF. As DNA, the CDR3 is TGTGCCAGCAGTTTAGGTTGGGAGCAAGAGACCCAGTACTTC.

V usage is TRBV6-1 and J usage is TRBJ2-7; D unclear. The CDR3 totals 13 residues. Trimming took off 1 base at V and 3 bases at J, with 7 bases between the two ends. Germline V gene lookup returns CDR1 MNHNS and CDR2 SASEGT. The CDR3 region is CASSEESGYEQYF. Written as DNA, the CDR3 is TGTGCCAGCAGTGAAGAGTCGGGCTACGAGCAGTACTTC.